This is a list of T cell receptor beta chains from one sample in a study of breast tumors, draining lymph nodes, adjacent tissues. TCRdb called the multiplex PCR reads again in MiXCR, with one record for every CDR3 protein. Of 20,000 to 25,000 distinct CDR3 sequences detected, approximately 51% appear once; the ten largest clones hold under 8.5%. Sequenced input: breast tumor tissue. These receptors originate from a female donor with breast cancer. Some clones in this sample may be carry-over from other donors' samples. Each CDR3 is given with its conserved first and last residue. Fields, in order: V gene, clone size, D gene, J gene, CDR3 DNA, CDR3 protein. A D gene is named only where the DNA matches it firmly. Part of the rows lack a size; the others show once, few, many or a class for expanded clones.

>TRBV7-3|NA|TRBD2|TRBJ2-3
TGTGCCAGCAGCTTAACAGCGGGAGATGGGACAGATACGCAGTATTTT
CASSLTAGDGTDTQYF
>TRBV20-1|NA|TRBD2|TRBJ2-7
TGCGGTGCTAGTGCAGGACTAGCGGCACACGAGCAGTACTTC
CGASAGLAAHEQYF
>TRBV11-2|many|NA|TRBJ1-2
TGTGCCAGCAGCTTAGCCAGGGCGGGAGGTTATGGCTACACCTTC
CASSLARAGGYGYTF
>TRBV5-1|NA|TRBD2|TRBJ2-3
TGCGCCAGCAGCTTCCCTAGCGGGAGGGGGGCAGATACGCAGTATTTT
CASSFPSGRGADTQYF
>TRBV6-5|many|NA|TRBJ2-2
TGTGCCAGCAGTCACTTTGGGGTGGGCACCGGGGAGCTGTTTTTT
CASSHFGVGTGELFF
>TRBV7-2|NA|NA|TRBJ1-1
TGTGCCAGCAGCTTAGAACCGAGGAACACTGAAGCTTTCTTT
CASSLEPRNTEAFF
>TRBV20-1|many|NA|TRBJ2-5
TGCAGTGCCAAGAGCGGAAGGGGATCGGAGACCCAGTACTTC
CSAKSGRGSETQYF
>TRBV20-1|NA|NA|TRBJ2-5
TGCAGTGCTAGAGAGGGGGGGGCTCAAGAGACCCAGTACTTC
CSAREGGAQETQYF
>TRBV4-3|NA|TRBD2|TRBJ2-3
TGCGCCAGCAGCCAATCGCTAGCGGGAGGCTCAAACACAGACACGCGGTATTTT
CASSQSLAGGSNTDTRYF
>TRBV27|many|TRBD1|TRBJ2-7
TGTGCCAGCAGGACAGGGGAGTACGAGCAGTACTTC
CASRTGEYEQYF